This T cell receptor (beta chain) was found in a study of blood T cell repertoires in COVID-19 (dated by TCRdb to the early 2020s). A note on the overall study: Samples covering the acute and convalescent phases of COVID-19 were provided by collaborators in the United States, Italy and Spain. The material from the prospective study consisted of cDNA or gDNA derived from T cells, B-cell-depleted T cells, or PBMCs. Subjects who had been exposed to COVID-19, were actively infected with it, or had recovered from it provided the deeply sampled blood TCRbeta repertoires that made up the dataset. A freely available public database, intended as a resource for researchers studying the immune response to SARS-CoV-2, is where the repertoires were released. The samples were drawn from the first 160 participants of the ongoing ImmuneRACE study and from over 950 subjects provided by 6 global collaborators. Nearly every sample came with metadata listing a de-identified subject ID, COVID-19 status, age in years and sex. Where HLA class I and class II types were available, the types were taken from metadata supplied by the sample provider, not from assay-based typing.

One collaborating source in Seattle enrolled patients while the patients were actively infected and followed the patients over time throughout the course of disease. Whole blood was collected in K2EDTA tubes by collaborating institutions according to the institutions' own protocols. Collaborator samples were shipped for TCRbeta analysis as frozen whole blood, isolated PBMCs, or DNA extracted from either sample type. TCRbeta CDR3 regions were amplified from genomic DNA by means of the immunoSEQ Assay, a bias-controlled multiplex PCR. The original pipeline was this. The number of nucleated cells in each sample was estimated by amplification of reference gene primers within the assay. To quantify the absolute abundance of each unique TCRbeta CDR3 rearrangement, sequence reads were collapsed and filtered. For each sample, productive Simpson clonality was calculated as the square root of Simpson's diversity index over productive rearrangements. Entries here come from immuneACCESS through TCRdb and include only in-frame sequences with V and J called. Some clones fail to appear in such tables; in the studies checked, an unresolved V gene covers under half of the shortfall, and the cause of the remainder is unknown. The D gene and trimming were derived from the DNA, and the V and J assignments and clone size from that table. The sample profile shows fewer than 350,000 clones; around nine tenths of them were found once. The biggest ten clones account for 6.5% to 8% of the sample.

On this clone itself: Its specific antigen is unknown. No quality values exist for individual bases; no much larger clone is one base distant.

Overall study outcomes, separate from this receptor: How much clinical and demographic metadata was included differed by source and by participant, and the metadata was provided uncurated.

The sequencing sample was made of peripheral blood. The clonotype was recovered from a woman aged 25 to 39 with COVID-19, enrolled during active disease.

The DNA is TGTGCCAGCAGCTTATTCAACTCTGGGGCCAACGTCCTGACTTTC. Its translation is CASSLFNSGANVLTF. Recombination linked TRBV7-9 to TRBJ2-6, with the D gene not clear enough to name. The CDR3 numbers 15 residues from cysteine through phenylalanine. This entry keeps only the CDR3 DNA: 45 bases, framed from base 1. The germline V gene encodes CDR1 SEHNR and CDR2 FQNEAQ (reference sequence). V and J lose 2 bases and 0 bases, and a span of 5 bases separates them.